This record covers a single T cell receptor beta chain. The data are from a study of blood T cell repertoires in COVID-19. The wider study: Donors in the United States, Italy and Spain gave samples during acute or convalescent COVID-19. From T cells, B-cell-depleted T cells, or PBMCs came the material, which was cDNA or gDNA.

The CDR3 sequence is 13 residues long. CDR1 is SSHAT and CDR2 is FNYEAQ in the germline V gene (reference sequence). Original handling: Nucleated cell number was recorded as an estimate derived from reference gene primer amplification. The repertoire was sequenced with immunoSEQ multiplex PCR; TCRdb's copy has only in-frame clones and lacks some. V, J and clone size derive from that table, while D and trimming were established from the DNA sequence. The sample gives fewer than 65,000 clones, under 95% of which show up once; 3.5% to 4% is in the top ten. This chain joins TRBV7-7 and TRBJ2-5; D assignment may be TRBD1 or TRBD2 (5 bases each). The source material was peripheral blood. This receptor was identified in a human donor in a cohort sampled during active COVID-19. The CDR3 sequence is CASATAAGETQYF. CDR3 nucleotide sequence: TGTGCTAGCGCTACGGCTGCAGGGGAGACCCAGTACTTC.